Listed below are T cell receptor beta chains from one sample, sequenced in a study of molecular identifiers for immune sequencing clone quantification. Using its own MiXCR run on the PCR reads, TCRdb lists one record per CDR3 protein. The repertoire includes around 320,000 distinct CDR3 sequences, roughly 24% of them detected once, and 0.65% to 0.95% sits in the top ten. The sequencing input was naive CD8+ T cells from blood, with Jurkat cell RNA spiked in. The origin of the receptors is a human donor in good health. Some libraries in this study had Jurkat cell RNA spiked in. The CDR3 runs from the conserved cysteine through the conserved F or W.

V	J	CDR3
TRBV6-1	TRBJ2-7	CASSASGGYEQYF
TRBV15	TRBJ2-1	CATSRANSYNEQFF
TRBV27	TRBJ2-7	CASSQIAGTGVYEQYF
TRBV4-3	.	CASSLDRSLYNEQYF
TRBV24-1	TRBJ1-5	CATSQGSWQPQHF
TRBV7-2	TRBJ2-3	CASSLVGLGTDTQYF
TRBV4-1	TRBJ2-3	CASSNEGGVSDTQYF
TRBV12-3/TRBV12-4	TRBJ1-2	CASSLDRQAGYTF
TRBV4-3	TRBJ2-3	CASSQEKGARNADTQYF
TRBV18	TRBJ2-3	CASSPRRESRTDTQYF
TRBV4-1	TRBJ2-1	CASGEGYNEQFF
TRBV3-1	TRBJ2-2	CASSQDIPGLGTGELFF
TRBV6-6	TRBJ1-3	CASSHQSSGNTIYF
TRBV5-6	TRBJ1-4	CASSFKGHGGRNEKLFF
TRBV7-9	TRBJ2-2	CASSSARGGDANTGELFF
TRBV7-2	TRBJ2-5	CASSTNGGPRETQYF
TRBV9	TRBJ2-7	CASSSGGSSYEQYF
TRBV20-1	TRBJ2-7	CSASPGLYEQYF
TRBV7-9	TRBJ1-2	CASSPDGYGYTF
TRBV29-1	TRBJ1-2	CSVEGGDGYTF
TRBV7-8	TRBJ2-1	CASSYGTSDNEQFF
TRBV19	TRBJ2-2	CASSAMSTGELFF
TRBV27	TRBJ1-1	CASREVQGFVNTEAFF
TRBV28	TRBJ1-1	CASSPYRGMNTEAFF
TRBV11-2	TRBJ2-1	CASSLVLPYTSGGEDNEQFF
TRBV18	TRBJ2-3	CASSLPTSAYTDTQYF
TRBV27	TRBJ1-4	CASSFGRGNEKLFF
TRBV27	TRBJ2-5	CASSLGGAGKTQYF
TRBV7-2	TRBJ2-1	CASSQSRGSEQFF
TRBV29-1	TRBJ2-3	CSVYSGGSTDTQYF
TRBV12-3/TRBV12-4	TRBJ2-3	CASSSLAGDETDTQYF
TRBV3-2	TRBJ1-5	CASTRTGTYEPQHF
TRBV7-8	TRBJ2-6	CASNPFDRVAAGANVLTF
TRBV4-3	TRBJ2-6	CASSQPPPGESGANVLTF
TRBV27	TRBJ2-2	CATQGVHLTGELFF
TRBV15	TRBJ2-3	CATSSTATSTDTQYF
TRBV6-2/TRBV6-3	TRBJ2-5	CASSYSQRGEETQYF